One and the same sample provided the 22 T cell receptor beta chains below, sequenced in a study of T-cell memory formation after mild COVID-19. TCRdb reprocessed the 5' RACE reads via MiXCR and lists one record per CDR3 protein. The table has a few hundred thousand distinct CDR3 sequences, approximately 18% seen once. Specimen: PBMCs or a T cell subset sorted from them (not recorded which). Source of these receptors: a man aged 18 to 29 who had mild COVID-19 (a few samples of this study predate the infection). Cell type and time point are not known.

The CDR3 coding sequence is TGTGCCAGCAGCTTAGCGCGTCTAGCGGGGGGGACAGATACGCAGTATTTT. It yields the protein CASSLARLAGGTDTQYF. This rearrangement joins TRBV7-2 to TRBJ2-3; the match to TRBD2 covers 12 bases. Germline V gene lookup returns CDR1 SGHTA and CDR2 FQGNSA. V was clipped by 0 bases and J by 3 bases; unmatched bases: 4. This CDR3 spans 17 amino acids.

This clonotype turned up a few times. CDR3 residues: CASSQDGIYGYTF. In nucleotides, the CDR3 is TGCGCCAGCAGCCAAGATGGGATCTATGGCTACACCTTC. The chain couples TRBV4-1 to TRBJ1-2; D not certain. V was cut by 0 bases and J by 4 bases, with 6 bases left in between. This CDR3 has 13 amino acids. CDR1 and CDR2 from the germline V gene are MGHRA and YSYEKL.

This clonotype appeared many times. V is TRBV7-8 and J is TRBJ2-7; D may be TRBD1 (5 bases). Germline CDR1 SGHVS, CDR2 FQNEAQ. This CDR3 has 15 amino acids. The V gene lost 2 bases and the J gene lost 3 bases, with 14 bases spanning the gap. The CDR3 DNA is TGTGCCAGCAGCTTACTCCCAGGGATCTTCTACGAGCAGTACGTC. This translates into CASSLLPGIFYEQYV.

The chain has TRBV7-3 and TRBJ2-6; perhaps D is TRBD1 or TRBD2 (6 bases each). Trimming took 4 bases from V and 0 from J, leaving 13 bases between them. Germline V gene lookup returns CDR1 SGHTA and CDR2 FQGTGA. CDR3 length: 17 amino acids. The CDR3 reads CASSSAGHLSGANVLTF. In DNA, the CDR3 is TGTGCCAGCAGCTCCGCGGGACACCTCTCTGGGGCCAACGTCCTGACTTTC.

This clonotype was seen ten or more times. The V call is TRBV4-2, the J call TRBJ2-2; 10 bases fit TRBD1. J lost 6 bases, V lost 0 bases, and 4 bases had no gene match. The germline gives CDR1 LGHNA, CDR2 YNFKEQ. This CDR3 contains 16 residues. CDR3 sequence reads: CASSQDGTGDAGELFF. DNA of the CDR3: TGTGCCAGCAGCCAAGATGGGACAGGGGACGCCGGGGAGCTGTTTTTT.

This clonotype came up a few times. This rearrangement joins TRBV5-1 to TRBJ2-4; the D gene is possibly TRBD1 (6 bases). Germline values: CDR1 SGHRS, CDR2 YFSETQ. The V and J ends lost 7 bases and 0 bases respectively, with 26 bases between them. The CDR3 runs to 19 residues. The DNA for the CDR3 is TGCGCCAGCCCCGTCTGTGGGTCTAGGACAGACCGAGCCAAAAACATTCAGTACTTC. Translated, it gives CASPVCGSRTDRAKNIQYF.

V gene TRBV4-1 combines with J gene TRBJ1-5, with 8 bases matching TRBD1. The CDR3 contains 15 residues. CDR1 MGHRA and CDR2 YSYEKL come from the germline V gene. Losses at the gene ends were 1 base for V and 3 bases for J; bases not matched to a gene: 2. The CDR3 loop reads CASSQGTGINQPQHF. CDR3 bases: TGCGCCAGCAGCCAAGGGACAGGGATCAATCAGCCCCAGCATTTT.

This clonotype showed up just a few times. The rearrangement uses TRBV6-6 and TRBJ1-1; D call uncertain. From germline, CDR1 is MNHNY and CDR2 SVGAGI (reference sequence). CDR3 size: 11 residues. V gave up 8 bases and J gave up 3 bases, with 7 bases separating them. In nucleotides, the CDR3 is TGTGCCAGCCGGGGAGACACTGAAGCTTTCTTT. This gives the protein CASRGDTEAFF.

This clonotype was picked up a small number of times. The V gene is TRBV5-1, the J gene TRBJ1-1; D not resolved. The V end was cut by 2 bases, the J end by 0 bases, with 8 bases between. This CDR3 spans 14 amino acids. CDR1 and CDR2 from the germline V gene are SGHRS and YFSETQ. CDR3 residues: CASSFDGLNTEAFF. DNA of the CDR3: TGCGCCAGCAGCTTCGACGGATTGAACACTGAAGCTTTCTTT.

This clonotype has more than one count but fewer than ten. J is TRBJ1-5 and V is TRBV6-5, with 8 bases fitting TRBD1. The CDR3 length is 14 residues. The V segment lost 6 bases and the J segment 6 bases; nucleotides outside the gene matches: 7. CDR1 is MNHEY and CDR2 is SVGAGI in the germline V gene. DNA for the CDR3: TGTGCCAGCAGCCGCGGACAGGGCGTTCAGCCCCAGCATTTT. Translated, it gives CASSRGQGVQPQHF.

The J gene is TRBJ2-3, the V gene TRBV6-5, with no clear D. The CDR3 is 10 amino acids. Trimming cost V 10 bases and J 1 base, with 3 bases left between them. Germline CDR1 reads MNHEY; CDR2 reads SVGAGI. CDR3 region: CATGTDTQYF. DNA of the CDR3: TGTGCCACCGGCACAGATACGCAGTATTTT.

The CDR3 reads CASSLVLAGVYEQYF. CDR3 in DNA: TGTGCCAGCAGCTTAGTCCTGGCAGGAGTGTACGAGCAGTACTTC. The rearrangement uses TRBV7-8 and TRBJ2-7; no firm D call. The CDR3 is 15 residues long. Germline V gene sequence: CDR1 SGHVS, CDR2 FQNEAQ. The V end lost 1 base, the J end lost 4 bases, and 14 bases lay between the germline ends.

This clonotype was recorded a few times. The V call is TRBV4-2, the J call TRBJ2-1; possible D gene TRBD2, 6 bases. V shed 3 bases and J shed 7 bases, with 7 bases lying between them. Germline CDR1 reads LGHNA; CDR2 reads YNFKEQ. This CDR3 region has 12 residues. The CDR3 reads CASSQGGNEQFF. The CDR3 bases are TGTGCCAGCAGCCAGGGGGGTAATGAGCAGTTCTTC.

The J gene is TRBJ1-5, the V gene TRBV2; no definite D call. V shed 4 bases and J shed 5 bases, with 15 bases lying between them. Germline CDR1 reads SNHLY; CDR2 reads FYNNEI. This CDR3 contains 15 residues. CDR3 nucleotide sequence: TGTGCCAGCAGTGGCCGTGCGCGCTGGGATCAGCCCCAGCATTTT. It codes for CASSGRARWDQPQHF.

The CDR3 nucleotides are TGCAGCGTTGTACAGGTCGGGGAAGCCAAAAACATTCAGTACTTC. It codes for CSVVQVGEAKNIQYF. V usage is TRBV29-1 and J usage is TRBJ2-4; either TRBD1 or TRBD2 may fit D (5 bases each). Trimming shortened V by 4 bases and J by 0 bases, and 13 bases separated the two germline ends. There are 15 residues in the CDR3. Looked up from germline, CDR1 is SQVTM and CDR2 is ANQGSEA. Combining the CDR3 with reference TRBV29-1 and TRBJ2-4 gives the whole variable domain SAVISQKPSRDICQRGTSLTIQCQVDSQVTMMFWYRQQPGQSLTLIATANQGSEATYESGFVIDKFPISRPNLTFSTLTVSNMSPEDSSIYLCSVVQVGEAKNIQYFGAGTRLSVL.

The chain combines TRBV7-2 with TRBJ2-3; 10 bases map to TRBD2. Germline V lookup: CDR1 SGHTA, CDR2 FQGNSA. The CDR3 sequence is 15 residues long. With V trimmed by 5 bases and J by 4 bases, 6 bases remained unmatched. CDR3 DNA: TGTGCCAGCAGCGCAACTAGCGGGGCCGCAGATACGCAGTATTTT. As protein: CASSATSGAADTQYF. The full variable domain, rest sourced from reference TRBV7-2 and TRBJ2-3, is GAGVSQSPSNKVTEKGKDVELRCDPISGHTALYWYRQSLGQGLEFLIYFQGNSAPDKSGLPSDRFSAERTGGSVSTLTIQRTQQEDSAVYLCASSATSGAADTQYFGPGTRLTVL.

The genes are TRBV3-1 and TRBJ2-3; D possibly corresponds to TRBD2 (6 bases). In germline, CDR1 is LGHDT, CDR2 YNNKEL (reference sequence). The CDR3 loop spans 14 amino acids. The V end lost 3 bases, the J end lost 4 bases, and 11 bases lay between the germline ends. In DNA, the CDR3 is TGTGCCAGCAGCCACCGACTAGTTTCAGATACGCAGTATTTT. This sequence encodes CASSHRLVSDTQYF.

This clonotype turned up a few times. The CDR3 protein is CATSREGGNSPLHF. The CDR3 region has the DNA TGTGCCACCAGCAGAGAAGGGGGAAATTCACCCCTCCACTTT. The chain joins TRBV15 to TRBJ1-6, with D perhaps matching TRBD1 (6 bases). Deletions cut 0 bases from V and 7 bases from J, with 7 bases between. CDR1 is LNHNV, CDR2 YYDKDF, per germline (reference sequence). The CDR3 covers 14 residues.

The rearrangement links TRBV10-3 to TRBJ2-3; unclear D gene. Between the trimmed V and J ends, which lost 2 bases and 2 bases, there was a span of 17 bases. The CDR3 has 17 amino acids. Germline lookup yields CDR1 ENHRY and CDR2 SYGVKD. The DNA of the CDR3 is TGTGCCATCAGTGAGGGTGGATCCGAAGACTTCACAGATACGCAGTATTTT. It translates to CAISEGGSEDFTDTQYF.

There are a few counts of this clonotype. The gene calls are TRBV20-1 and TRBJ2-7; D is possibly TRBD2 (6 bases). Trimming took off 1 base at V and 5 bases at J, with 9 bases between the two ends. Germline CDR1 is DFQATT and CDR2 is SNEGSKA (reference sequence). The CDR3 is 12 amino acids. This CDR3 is CSARGLENEQYF. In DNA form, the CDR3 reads TGCAGTGCTAGAGGACTAGAAAACGAGCAGTACTTC.

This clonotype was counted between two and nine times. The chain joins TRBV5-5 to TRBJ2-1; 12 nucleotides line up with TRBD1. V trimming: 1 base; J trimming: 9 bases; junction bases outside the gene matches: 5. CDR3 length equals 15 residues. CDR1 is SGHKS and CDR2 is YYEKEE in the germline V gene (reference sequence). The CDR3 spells CASSLFGTGGAEQFF. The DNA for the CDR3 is TGTGCCAGCAGCTTGTTCGGGACAGGGGGCGCTGAGCAGTTCTTC.

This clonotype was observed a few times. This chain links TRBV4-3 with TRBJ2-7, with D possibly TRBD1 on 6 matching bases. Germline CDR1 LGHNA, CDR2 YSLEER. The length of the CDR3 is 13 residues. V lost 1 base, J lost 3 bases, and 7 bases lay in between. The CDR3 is CASSQAQGYEQYF. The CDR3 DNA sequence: TGCGCCAGCAGCCAAGCACAGGGCTACGAGCAGTACTTC.